These T cell receptor beta chains were read from a single sample in a study of blood T cell repertoires in COVID-19. This table comes from immunoSEQ multiplex PCR, and its TCRdb copy is limited to in-frame clones, with some not included. The repertoire holds tens of thousands of clones, 88% seen once, with 20% to 25% in the top ten. Sequenced: peripheral blood. These receptors originate from a woman aged 50 to 65 with active or convalescent COVID-19. Both conserved end residues are part of each CDR3. The D gene is left open where the match is weak. Size tells how often a clone was seen (once, few, many) or the class of an expanded clone, and some rows leave it out.

d_call: .; j_call: TRBJ2-7; cdr3_length: 12; clone_size: .; v_call: TRBV18; cdr3_aa: CASSRPSGEQYF; cdr3_nt: TGTGCCAGCTCACGACCCTCGGGGGAGCAGTACTTC
d_call: TRBD1; j_call: TRBJ1-2; cdr3_length: 21; clone_size: .; v_call: TRBV28; cdr3_aa: CASSFGLLGLKGDRGNYGYTF; cdr3_nt: TGTGCCAGCAGTTTCGGACTACTCGGGCTCAAGGGAGACAGGGGCAACTATGGCTACACCTTC
d_call: TRBD2; j_call: TRBJ2-3; cdr3_length: 15; clone_size: once; v_call: TRBV19; cdr3_aa: CASSIREGRADTQYF; cdr3_nt: TGTGCCAGTAGTATACGGGAGGGGAGAGCAGATACGCAGTATTTT
d_call: .; j_call: TRBJ1-4; cdr3_length: 16; clone_size: .; v_call: TRBV6-6; cdr3_aa: CASSYSTGGASEKLFF; cdr3_nt: TGTGCCAGCAGTTACTCGACCGGGGGGGCGAGTGAAAAACTGTTTTTT
d_call: .; j_call: TRBJ2-7; cdr3_length: 14; clone_size: .; v_call: TRBV6-5; cdr3_aa: CASSYRTGRTEQYF; cdr3_nt: TGTGCCAGCAGTTACCGGACGGGAAGGACCGAGCAGTACTTC
d_call: TRBD1; j_call: TRBJ1-6; cdr3_length: 17; clone_size: .; v_call: TRBV4-1; cdr3_aa: CASSQEDSTGGRSPLHF; cdr3_nt: TGCGCCAGCAGCCAAGAAGACTCGACAGGGGGCCGTTCACCCCTCCACTTT
d_call: TRBD2; j_call: TRBJ2-5; cdr3_length: 12; clone_size: .; v_call: TRBV2; cdr3_aa: CASGRATETQYF; cdr3_nt: TGTGCCAGCGGGAGGGCCACAGAGACCCAGTACTTC
d_call: .; j_call: TRBJ1-1; cdr3_length: 12; clone_size: .; v_call: TRBV12-3/TRBV12-4; cdr3_aa: CASSLRVAEAFF; cdr3_nt: TGTGCCAGCAGCCTCAGGGTGGCGGAAGCTTTCTTT
d_call: .; j_call: TRBJ1-3; cdr3_length: 16; clone_size: .; v_call: TRBV6-1; cdr3_aa: CASSEKSQASGNTIYF; cdr3_nt: TGTGCCAGCAGTGAAAAGTCACAGGCTTCCGGAAACACCATATATTTT
d_call: .; j_call: TRBJ1-1; cdr3_length: 12; clone_size: once; v_call: TRBV9; cdr3_aa: CASSQRDTEAFF; cdr3_nt: TGTGCCAGCAGCCAGCGGGACACTGAAGCTTTCTTT
d_call: TRBD1; j_call: TRBJ2-7; cdr3_length: 16; clone_size: .; v_call: TRBV7-3; cdr3_aa: CASSPWPRGRTYEQYF; cdr3_nt: TGTGCCAGCAGCCCCTGGCCCAGGGGGCGCACCTACGAGCAGTACTTC
d_call: .; j_call: TRBJ2-7; cdr3_length: 14; clone_size: once; v_call: TRBV19; cdr3_aa: CASSITRERDEQYF; cdr3_nt: TGTGCCAGTAGTATAACGAGGGAAAGGGACGAGCAGTACTTC
d_call: TRBD2; j_call: TRBJ2-1; cdr3_length: 16; clone_size: few; v_call: TRBV7-3; cdr3_aa: CASSRGLAGGHNEQFF; cdr3_nt: TGTGCCAGCAGCCGGGGACTAGCGGGAGGTCACAATGAGCAGTTCTTC
d_call: TRBD1; j_call: TRBJ2-7; cdr3_length: 14; clone_size: .; v_call: TRBV5-8; cdr3_aa: CASSFTTGTYEQYF; cdr3_nt: TGTGCCAGCAGCTTTACGACAGGGACCTACGAGCAGTACTTC
d_call: TRBD2; j_call: TRBJ2-1; cdr3_length: 15; clone_size: once; v_call: TRBV2; cdr3_aa: CASKDVIAGGNEQFF; cdr3_nt: TGTGCCAGCAAGGATGTGATAGCGGGCGGCAATGAGCAGTTCTTC
d_call: TRBD1; j_call: TRBJ2-6; cdr3_length: 18; clone_size: once; v_call: TRBV7-3; cdr3_aa: CASSLWDRGTSGANVLTF; cdr3_nt: TGTGCCAGCAGCTTATGGGACAGGGGTACCTCTGGGGCCAACGTCCTGACTTTC
d_call: TRBD1; j_call: TRBJ2-6; cdr3_length: 17; clone_size: .; v_call: TRBV5-1; cdr3_aa: CASRTGAGYSGANVLTF; cdr3_nt: TGCGCCAGCAGAACAGGGGCGGGCTACTCTGGGGCCAACGTCCTGACTTTC
d_call: TRBD1; j_call: TRBJ1-1; cdr3_length: 17; clone_size: .; v_call: TRBV5-1; cdr3_aa: CASRQGAGWLVSPEAFF; cdr3_nt: TGCGCCAGCAGACAGGGGGCTGGTTGGCTTGTTAGTCCTGAAGCTTTCTTT
d_call: TRBD1; j_call: TRBJ1-5; cdr3_length: 14; clone_size: .; v_call: TRBV30; cdr3_aa: CAWSVNRGQMPQHF; cdr3_nt: TGTGCCTGGAGTGTAAACAGGGGGCAGATGCCCCAGCATTTT
d_call: TRBD2; j_call: TRBJ2-1; cdr3_length: 15; clone_size: .; v_call: TRBV7-9; cdr3_aa: CASSLLAGSYNEQFF; cdr3_nt: TGTGCCAGCAGCTTATTAGCGGGATCCTACAATGAGCAGTTCTTC
d_call: TRBD1; j_call: TRBJ2-3; cdr3_length: 16; clone_size: .; v_call: TRBV25-1; cdr3_aa: CASSELPGQGIRAQYF; cdr3_nt: TGTGCCAGCAGTGAACTTCCGGGACAGGGTATTCGGGCGCAGTATTTT
d_call: .; j_call: TRBJ2-2; cdr3_length: 15; clone_size: .; v_call: TRBV6-5; cdr3_aa: CASSVVQSNTGELFF; cdr3_nt: TGTGCCAGCAGCGTGGTTCAGTCGAACACCGGGGAGCTGTTTTTT
d_call: .; j_call: TRBJ2-1; cdr3_length: 14; clone_size: .; v_call: TRBV3-1/TRBV3-2; cdr3_aa: CASSQDRFYNEQFF; cdr3_nt: TGTGCCAGCAGCCAAGATCGTTTCTACAATGAGCAGTTCTTC
d_call: TRBD2; j_call: TRBJ2-5; cdr3_length: 12; clone_size: .; v_call: TRBV3-1/TRBV3-2; cdr3_aa: CVSGSGRETQYF; cdr3_nt: TGTGTTAGCGGGAGTGGTCGAGAGACCCAGTACTTC
d_call: .; j_call: TRBJ2-2; cdr3_length: 15; clone_size: .; v_call: TRBV10-2; cdr3_aa: CASSLNYGNTGELFF; cdr3_nt: TGCGCCAGCAGCCTGAACTATGGAAACACCGGGGAGCTGTTTTTT
d_call: TRBD2; j_call: TRBJ2-1; cdr3_length: 16; clone_size: .; v_call: TRBV11-2; cdr3_aa: CASSLGGLRSYNEQFF; cdr3_nt: TGTGCCAGCAGCTTAGGGGGACTACGATCCTACAATGAGCAGTTCTTC
d_call: .; j_call: TRBJ1-1; cdr3_length: 13; clone_size: .; v_call: TRBV2; cdr3_aa: CASSGSGNTEAFF; cdr3_nt: TGTGCCAGCAGTGGCTCAGGGAACACTGAAGCTTTCTTT